Listed below are T cell receptor beta chains from one sample, sequenced in a study of cytomegalovirus exposure and HLA in healthy donors. The table came from immunoSEQ multiplex PCR; TCRdb's copy has only in-frame clones and leaves some out. The repertoire holds approximately 120,000 clones, with 73% as singletons. The material sequenced was PBMCs. The receptors derive from a man aged 35 to 55 in good health and CMV-seronegative. Each CDR3 is given with its conserved first and last residue. Fields, in order: CDR3 protein, CDR3 DNA, clone size, V gene, D gene, CDR3 length, J gene. The D gene is left open where the match is weak. Clone size is given for some rows only: seen once, a few or many times, or a class if the clone is expanded.

CDR3 protein: CASSVQGSSTEAFF
CDR3 DNA: TGTGCCAGCAGTGTTCAGGGATCTTCCACTGAAGCTTTCTTT
clone size: .
V gene: TRBV2
D gene: .
CDR3 length: 14
J gene: TRBJ1-1

CDR3 protein: CASSLSQNTEAFF
CDR3 DNA: TGTGCCAGCAGTTTAAGCCAGAACACTGAAGCTTTCTTT
clone size: once
V gene: TRBV28
D gene: .
CDR3 length: 13
J gene: TRBJ1-1

CDR3 protein: CASSFDRRSYEQYF
CDR3 DNA: TGTGCCAGCAGCTTCGACAGGCGGAGCTACGAGCAGTACTTC
clone size: .
V gene: TRBV7-2
D gene: .
CDR3 length: 14
J gene: TRBJ2-7

CDR3 protein: CASSAGGSKIQETQYF
CDR3 DNA: TGCGCCAGCAGCGCAGGAGGTAGTAAAATCCAAGAGACCCAGTACTTC
clone size: .
V gene: TRBV4-1
D gene: .
CDR3 length: 16
J gene: TRBJ2-5

CDR3 protein: CASSQNRGETQYF
CDR3 DNA: TGCGCCAGCAGCCAAAATCGAGGGGAGACCCAGTACTTC
clone size: .
V gene: TRBV4-3
D gene: .
CDR3 length: 13
J gene: TRBJ2-5

CDR3 protein: CASSQEVGSAWIRGQETQYF
CDR3 DNA: TGCGCCAGCAGCCAAGAGGTAGGCTCAGCGTGGATTAGGGGACAAGAGACCCAGTACTTC
clone size: few
V gene: TRBV4-1
D gene: .
CDR3 length: 20
J gene: TRBJ2-5

CDR3 protein: CASSRRLEETQYF
CDR3 DNA: TGCGCCAGCAGCAGAAGACTTGAAGAGACCCAGTACTTC
clone size: .
V gene: TRBV5-1
D gene: .
CDR3 length: 13
J gene: TRBJ2-5

CDR3 protein: CATSRDQTGNQETQYF
CDR3 DNA: TGTGCCACCAGCAGGGACCAGACAGGAAACCAAGAGACCCAGTACTTC
clone size: .
V gene: TRBV15
D gene: .
CDR3 length: 16
J gene: TRBJ2-5

CDR3 protein: CASASGASGSSSQYF
CDR3 DNA: TGTGCCAGCGCTTCTGGGGCGTCAGGCTCAAGCTCCCAGTACTTC
clone size: few
V gene: TRBV5-8
D gene: .
CDR3 length: 15
J gene: TRBJ2-7

CDR3 protein: CASSTHSNEQFF
CDR3 DNA: TGTGCCAGCAGCACCCACAGCAATGAGCAGTTCTTC
clone size: .
V gene: TRBV11-2
D gene: .
CDR3 length: 12
J gene: TRBJ2-1

CDR3 protein: CASSSFGGGTGYTF
CDR3 DNA: TGTGCCAGCAGCTCCTTCGGGGGAGGGACCGGCTACACCTTC
clone size: .
V gene: TRBV7-6
D gene: .
CDR3 length: 14
J gene: TRBJ1-2

CDR3 protein: CSVEGVMEMDGYTF
CDR3 DNA: TGCAGCGTTGAAGGGGTAATGGAGATGGATGGCTACACCTTC
clone size: .
V gene: TRBV29-1
D gene: .
CDR3 length: 14
J gene: TRBJ1-2

CDR3 protein: CAISESGTSGGYNEQFF
CDR3 DNA: TGTGCCATCAGTGAGTCCGGGACTAGCGGGGGATACAATGAGCAGTTCTTC
clone size: .
V gene: TRBV10-3
D gene: TRBD2
CDR3 length: 17
J gene: TRBJ2-1

CDR3 protein: CASTGDRGGEQFF
CDR3 DNA: TGTGCCAGCACCGGAGACAGGGGGGGTGAGCAGTTCTTC
clone size: .
V gene: TRBV7-8
D gene: TRBD1
CDR3 length: 13
J gene: TRBJ2-1

CDR3 protein: CASSPIFSGASTDTQYF
CDR3 DNA: TGTGCCAGCAGCCCTATATTTAGCGGGGCTAGCACAGATACGCAGTATTTT
clone size: .
V gene: TRBV5-4
D gene: TRBD2
CDR3 length: 17
J gene: TRBJ2-3

CDR3 protein: CASSPRQGANYGYTF
CDR3 DNA: TGTGCCAGCAGCCCGCGGCAGGGGGCGAACTATGGCTACACCTTC
clone size: .
V gene: TRBV7-9
D gene: TRBD1
CDR3 length: 15
J gene: TRBJ1-2

CDR3 protein: CASSPRVVSRTGELFF
CDR3 DNA: TGTGCCAGCAGCCCCCGGGTCGTTTCCCGCACCGGGGAGCTGTTTTTT
clone size: .
V gene: TRBV9
D gene: .
CDR3 length: 16
J gene: TRBJ2-2

CDR3 protein: CASSGAGVFSTDTQYF
CDR3 DNA: TGTGCCAGCAGCGGGGCAGGGGTCTTTAGCACAGATACGCAGTATTTT
clone size: .
V gene: TRBV7-2
D gene: .
CDR3 length: 16
J gene: TRBJ2-3

CDR3 protein: CASSQDTGGADFYEQYF
CDR3 DNA: TGCGCCAGCAGCCAAGATACAGGGGGCGCTGATTTCTACGAGCAGTACTTC
clone size: .
V gene: TRBV4-3
D gene: TRBD1
CDR3 length: 17
J gene: TRBJ2-7

CDR3 protein: CASSSSGGGETQYF
CDR3 DNA: TGTGCTAGCAGCTCTAGCGGGGGGGGAGAGACCCAGTACTTC
clone size: .
V gene: TRBV7-7
D gene: TRBD2
CDR3 length: 14
J gene: TRBJ2-5

CDR3 protein: CASTQERGGPTDTQYF
CDR3 DNA: TGTGCCAGCACCCAGGAGCGGGGGGGCCCCACAGATACGCAGTATTTT
clone size: many
V gene: TRBV4-2
D gene: TRBD2
CDR3 length: 16
J gene: TRBJ2-3

CDR3 protein: CASSPGTDYEQYF
CDR3 DNA: TGTGCCAGCAGCCCCGGGACAGACTACGAGCAGTACTTC
clone size: .
V gene: TRBV7-9
D gene: TRBD1
CDR3 length: 13
J gene: TRBJ2-7

CDR3 protein: CASSVAVGQGQFF
CDR3 DNA: TGTGCCAGCAGCGTAGCTGTTGGACAGGGGCAGTTCTTC
clone size: .
V gene: TRBV9
D gene: TRBD1
CDR3 length: 13
J gene: TRBJ2-1

CDR3 protein: CASSFGSGGNTGELFF
CDR3 DNA: TGCGCCAGCAGCTTCGGAAGCGGGGGGAACACCGGGGAGCTGTTTTTT
clone size: .
V gene: TRBV5-1
D gene: TRBD2
CDR3 length: 16
J gene: TRBJ2-2

CDR3 protein: CASTPAGERETQYF
CDR3 DNA: TGTGCCAGCACGCCAGCGGGGGAACGGGAGACCCAGTACTTC
clone size: .
V gene: TRBV6-6
D gene: TRBD2
CDR3 length: 14
J gene: TRBJ2-5

CDR3 protein: CASSYQPGLNEKLFF
CDR3 DNA: TGTGCCAGCAGTTACCAACCAGGCCTTAATGAAAAACTGTTTTTT
clone size: .
V gene: TRBV6-5
D gene: .
CDR3 length: 15
J gene: TRBJ1-4

CDR3 protein: CASIPTPNSGNTIYF
CDR3 DNA: TGTGCCAGTATTCCGACACCTAACTCTGGAAACACCATATATTTT
clone size: .
V gene: TRBV19
D gene: .
CDR3 length: 15
J gene: TRBJ1-3

CDR3 protein: CASSIAGQGFEKLFF
CDR3 DNA: TGTGCCAGTAGTATTGCGGGACAGGGTTTTGAAAAACTGTTTTTT
clone size: .
V gene: TRBV19
D gene: TRBD1
CDR3 length: 15
J gene: TRBJ1-4

CDR3 protein: CSVEGTSGGLSDTQYF
CDR3 DNA: TGCAGCGTTGAAGGGACTAGCGGGGGCCTGTCAGATACGCAGTATTTT
clone size: .
V gene: TRBV29-1
D gene: TRBD2
CDR3 length: 16
J gene: TRBJ2-3

CDR3 protein: CASSSRVGQTNYGYTF
CDR3 DNA: TGTGCCAGCAGCTCAAGGGTCGGACAGACTAACTATGGCTACACCTTC
clone size: few
V gene: TRBV7-9
D gene: .
CDR3 length: 16
J gene: TRBJ1-2

CDR3 protein: CASSPSGTGTQPQHF
CDR3 DNA: TGTGCCAGCAGTCCATCCGGGACAGGGACACAGCCCCAGCATTTT
clone size: .
V gene: TRBV6-5
D gene: TRBD1
CDR3 length: 15
J gene: TRBJ1-5

CDR3 protein: CSVEGGTGGASNEQYF
CDR3 DNA: TGCAGCGTTGAAGGGGGGACAGGGGGCGCGTCCAACGAGCAGTACTTC
clone size: once
V gene: TRBV29-1
D gene: TRBD1
CDR3 length: 16
J gene: TRBJ2-7

CDR3 protein: CASSPGQGAYEQYF
CDR3 DNA: TGTGCCAGCAGCCCCGGACAGGGGGCCTACGAGCAGTACTTC
clone size: .
V gene: TRBV7-2
D gene: TRBD1
CDR3 length: 14
J gene: TRBJ2-7

CDR3 protein: CASAGGYQETQYF
CDR3 DNA: TGTGCCAGCGCCGGGGGGTACCAAGAGACCCAGTACTTC
clone size: .
V gene: TRBV27
D gene: TRBD2
CDR3 length: 13
J gene: TRBJ2-5

CDR3 protein: CSVEDSSYEQYF
CDR3 DNA: TGCAGCGTTGAAGATTCGTCCTACGAGCAGTACTTC
clone size: .
V gene: TRBV29-1
D gene: .
CDR3 length: 12
J gene: TRBJ2-7

CDR3 protein: CSASGGANTDTQYF
CDR3 DNA: TGCAGCGCCTCCGGGGGGGCCAACACAGATACGCAGTATTTT
clone size: .
V gene: TRBV29-1
D gene: TRBD2
CDR3 length: 14
J gene: TRBJ2-3

CDR3 protein: CASSLGTVNTEAFF
CDR3 DNA: TGTGCCAGCAGCTTAGGGACTGTCAACACTGAAGCTTTCTTT
clone size: .
V gene: TRBV7-6
D gene: .
CDR3 length: 14
J gene: TRBJ1-1

CDR3 protein: CASSQVLAGGPSNEQFF
CDR3 DNA: TGCGCCAGCAGCCAAGTACTAGCGGGGGGGCCTAGCAATGAGCAGTTCTTC
clone size: once
V gene: TRBV4-1
D gene: TRBD2
CDR3 length: 17
J gene: TRBJ2-1

CDR3 protein: CASSLTGPENIQYF
CDR3 DNA: TGTGCCAGCAGCTTGACAGGTCCTGAAAACATTCAGTACTTC
clone size: .
V gene: TRBV7-9
D gene: .
CDR3 length: 14
J gene: TRBJ2-4

CDR3 protein: CASRGRGDYGYTF
CDR3 DNA: TGTGCCAGCAGGGGACGGGGGGACTATGGCTACACCTTC
clone size: .
V gene: TRBV5-8
D gene: .
CDR3 length: 13
J gene: TRBJ1-2

CDR3 protein: CASRTSTGYGYTF
CDR3 DNA: TGTGCCAGCAGAACCTCGACAGGGTATGGCTACACCTTC
clone size: .
V gene: TRBV7-8
D gene: TRBD1
CDR3 length: 13
J gene: TRBJ1-2

CDR3 protein: CAISEAQGSGNYGYTF
CDR3 DNA: TGTGCCATCAGTGAGGCACAGGGGTCGGGTAACTATGGCTACACCTTC
clone size: .
V gene: TRBV10-3
D gene: TRBD1
CDR3 length: 16
J gene: TRBJ1-2

CDR3 protein: CASSWGDRGTDTQYF
CDR3 DNA: TGTGCCAGCAGTTGGGGGGACAGGGGAACAGATACGCAGTATTTT
clone size: .
V gene: TRBV6-6
D gene: TRBD1
CDR3 length: 15
J gene: TRBJ2-3

CDR3 protein: CASSQQRSTTDTQYF
CDR3 DNA: TGCGCCAGCAGCCAGCAGCGGAGCACCACAGATACGCAGTATTTT
clone size: .
V gene: TRBV4-1
D gene: .
CDR3 length: 15
J gene: TRBJ2-3

CDR3 protein: CASSLGQGAITFF
CDR3 DNA: TGTGCCAGCAGCTTGGGACAGGGGGCGATAACTTTCTTT
clone size: .
V gene: TRBV7-3
D gene: TRBD1
CDR3 length: 13
J gene: TRBJ1-1

CDR3 protein: CASSLQGGKDNEQFF
CDR3 DNA: TGTGCCAGCAGTTTACAGGGGGGCAAAGACAATGAGCAGTTCTTC
clone size: .
V gene: TRBV7-9
D gene: TRBD1
CDR3 length: 15
J gene: TRBJ2-1

CDR3 protein: CASSLSTWDSMGYTF
CDR3 DNA: TGTGCCAGCAGCTTAAGTACCTGGGACTCTATGGGGTACACCTTC
clone size: .
V gene: TRBV7-2
D gene: .
CDR3 length: 15
J gene: TRBJ1-2

CDR3 protein: CASSLEWSINEKLFF
CDR3 DNA: TGCGCCAGCAGCTTGGAATGGAGTATTAATGAAAAACTGTTTTTT
clone size: .
V gene: TRBV5-1
D gene: .
CDR3 length: 15
J gene: TRBJ1-4

CDR3 protein: CASSSGLRGLDEQYF
CDR3 DNA: TGTGCCAGCAGCTCAGGACTCAGGGGGCTCGACGAGCAGTACTTC
clone size: .
V gene: TRBV7-3
D gene: TRBD1
CDR3 length: 15
J gene: TRBJ2-7

CDR3 protein: CASSVGWRGWSDTQYF
CDR3 DNA: TGTGCCAGCAGCGTAGGGTGGCGGGGGTGGTCAGATACGCAGTATTTT
clone size: .
V gene: TRBV9
D gene: TRBD2
CDR3 length: 16
J gene: TRBJ2-3

CDR3 protein: CASSSPQGMNTEAFF
CDR3 DNA: TGTGCCAGCAGCTCGCCTCAGGGTATGAACACTGAAGCTTTCTTT
clone size: .
V gene: TRBV11-2
D gene: .
CDR3 length: 15
J gene: TRBJ1-1

CDR3 protein: CASSRGGQGAYEQYF
CDR3 DNA: TGTGCCAGCAGCCGCGGGGGACAGGGGGCCTACGAGCAGTACTTC
clone size: .
V gene: TRBV7-8
D gene: TRBD1
CDR3 length: 15
J gene: TRBJ2-7

CDR3 protein: CASSQDFGQGASPLHF
CDR3 DNA: TGCGCCAGCAGCCAAGACTTCGGACAGGGGGCTTCACCCCTCCACTTT
clone size: few
V gene: TRBV4-3
D gene: TRBD1
CDR3 length: 16
J gene: TRBJ1-6

CDR3 protein: CASSEVDSGFYEQYF
CDR3 DNA: TGTGCCAGCAGTGAAGTGGACAGCGGTTTCTACGAGCAGTACTTC
clone size: .
V gene: TRBV6-1
D gene: .
CDR3 length: 15
J gene: TRBJ2-7

CDR3 protein: CASSPGTPIGNTIYF
CDR3 DNA: TGTGCCAGCTCACCAGGCACCCCAATAGGAAACACCATATATTTT
clone size: .
V gene: TRBV18
D gene: .
CDR3 length: 15
J gene: TRBJ1-3

CDR3 protein: CASSLVRRDEKLFF
CDR3 DNA: TGTGCCAGCAGCTTAGTCCGGAGGGATGAAAAACTGTTTTTT
clone size: few
V gene: TRBV7-9
D gene: .
CDR3 length: 14
J gene: TRBJ1-4

CDR3 protein: CASSFRGTKNIQYF
CDR3 DNA: TGTGCCAGCAGTTTTAGGGGGACCAAAAACATTCAGTACTTC
clone size: .
V gene: TRBV27
D gene: .
CDR3 length: 14
J gene: TRBJ2-4

CDR3 protein: CASRQGGGPQHF
CDR3 DNA: TGTGCCAGCAGACAGGGTGGAGGGCCCCAGCATTTT
clone size: .
V gene: TRBV6-6
D gene: .
CDR3 length: 12
J gene: TRBJ1-5

CDR3 protein: CASGLQGRPGDSPLHF
CDR3 DNA: TGTGCCAGCGGATTGCAGGGCCGGCCCGGCGATTCACCCCTCCACTTT
clone size: .
V gene: TRBV5-8
D gene: .
CDR3 length: 16
J gene: TRBJ1-6